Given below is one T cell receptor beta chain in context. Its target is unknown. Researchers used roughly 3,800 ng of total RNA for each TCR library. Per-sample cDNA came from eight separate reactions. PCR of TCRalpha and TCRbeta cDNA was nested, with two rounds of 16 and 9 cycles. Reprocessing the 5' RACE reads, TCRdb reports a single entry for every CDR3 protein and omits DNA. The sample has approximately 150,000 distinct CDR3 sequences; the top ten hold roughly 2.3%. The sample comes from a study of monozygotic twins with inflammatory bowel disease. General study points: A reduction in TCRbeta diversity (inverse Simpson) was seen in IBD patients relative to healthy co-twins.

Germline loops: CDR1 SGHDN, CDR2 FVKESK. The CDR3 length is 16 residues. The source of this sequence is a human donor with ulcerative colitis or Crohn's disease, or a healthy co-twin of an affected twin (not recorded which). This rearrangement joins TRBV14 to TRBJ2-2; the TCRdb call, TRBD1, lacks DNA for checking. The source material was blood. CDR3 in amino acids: CASSLSLRGTPGELFF.